What follows are 24 T cell receptor beta chains derived from one specimen sequenced in a study of CD8+ T cells in alopecia areata. RNA, once extracted, was reverse transcribed into cDNA for use as the sequencing template. The repertoire was sequenced with immunoSEQ multiplex PCR; TCRdb's copy has only in-frame clones and lacks some. The repertoire consists of more than 95,000 clones, with 41% occurring once and the leading ten covering about 1.4%. The source material was CD4+ T cells sorted from blood. These receptors originate from a human donor with alopecia areata.

The chain uses TRBV6-6 and TRBJ2-1; 8 nucleotides align to TRBD1. Germline V gene data show CDR1 as MNHNY and CDR2 as SVGAGI (reference sequence). The CDR3 contains 15 residues. V gave up 3 bases and J gave up 7 bases; unmatched junction bases: 8. The CDR3 bases are TGTGCCAGCAGTTATAGAACAGGGGGTGGAAATGAGCAGTTCTTC. Protein product: CASSYRTGGGNEQFF.

The rearrangement joins TRBV6-5 to TRBJ2-7, with 8 bases aligning to TRBD1. In germline, CDR1 is MNHEY, CDR2 SVGAGI. Trimming at V came to 2 bases and at J to 7 bases, leaving 10 bases not matched to a gene. This CDR3 spans 15 amino acids. CDR3 protein: CASSYVQGAFEEQYF. CDR3 in DNA: TGTGCCAGCAGTTACGTCCAGGGGGCATTTGAAGAGCAGTACTTC.

The chain carries TRBV6-5 and TRBJ2-7; 11 nucleotides line up with TRBD2. CDR1 and CDR2 (germline): MNHEY, SVGAGI. This CDR3 is 15 amino acids long. The V and J ends lost 2 bases and 4 bases, in that order; junction bases with no gene match: 4. CDR3 sequence reads: CASSYQGTSGYEQYF. The CDR3 coding sequence is TGTGCCAGCAGTTACCAAGGGACTAGCGGTTACGAGCAGTACTTC.

A few counts support this clone. The rearrangement joins TRBV5-1 to TRBJ2-1, with D uncertain. Looked up from germline, CDR1 is SGHRS and CDR2 is YFSETQ. This CDR3 is 15 amino acids long. Trimming left V 0 bases short and J 6 bases short, with 13 bases between. CDR3 sequence (DNA): TGCGCCAGCAGCTTGGCCCTAAATTTTGGCAATGAGCAGTTCTTC. Its translation is CASSLALNFGNEQFF.

This chain uses TRBV5-1 with TRBJ1-2; D gene uncertain. This CDR3 spans 13 amino acids. The germline V gene encodes CDR1 SGHRS and CDR2 YFSETQ. The V end was cut by 3 bases, the J end by 4 bases, with 10 bases between. CDR3 region: CASSSEVAYGYTF. The CDR3 coding sequence is TGCGCCAGCAGCTCGGAAGTTGCCTATGGCTACACCTTC.

J is TRBJ2-1 and V is TRBV5-1; TRBD2 matches 8 bases. Germline CDR1 reads SGHRS; CDR2 reads YFSETQ. The CDR3 is 16 residues long. V shed 6 bases, J shed 5 bases, and the junction held 13 bases outside the gene matches. CDR3 coding DNA: TGCGCCAGCATCCAAACAGTAGCGGGACGAAACAATGAGCAGTTCTTC. Protein product: CASIQTVAGRNNEQFF.

The rearrangement links TRBV2 to TRBJ2-5; D not resolved. The CDR3 spans 13 residues. Between the trimmed V and J ends, which lost 5 bases and 5 bases, there was a span of 12 bases. Germline V gives CDR1 SNHLY, CDR2 FYNNEI. CDR3 sequence: CASSRVWRETQYF. CDR3 DNA sequence: TGTGCCAGCAGTAGAGTATGGCGCGAGACCCAGTACTTC. Full variable domain (outside the CDR3, taken from reference TRBV2 and TRBJ2-5): EPEVTQTPSHQVTQMGQEVILRCVPISNHLYFYWYRQILGQKVEFLVSFYNNEISEKSEIFDDQFSVERPDGSNFTLKIRSTKLEDSAMYFCASSRVWRETQYFGPGTRLLVL.

This clone showed up just a few times. This chain links TRBV4-1 with TRBJ2-2; D might be TRBD2 (5 bases). This CDR3 contains 13 residues. V was trimmed by 1 base and J by 6 bases, leaving 6 bases between them. Per the germline V gene, CDR1 is MGHRA and CDR2 is YSYEKL. CDR3 loop: CASSQAGAGELFF. CDR3 coding DNA: TGCGCCAGCAGCCAAGCCGGGGCCGGGGAGCTGTTTTTT.

A few counts support this clone. The rearrangement joins TRBV5-1 to TRBJ2-7; D may correspond to TRBD1 or TRBD2 (5 bases each). This CDR3 contains 14 residues. Germline V gene lookup returns CDR1 SGHRS and CDR2 YFSETQ. V lost 2 bases and J 2 bases, leaving 11 bases between the germline ends. The CDR3 region is CASSFSGRTYEQYF. For the CDR3, the DNA is TGCGCCAGCAGCTTCTCGGGACGGACCTACGAGCAGTACTTC. The complete variable domain, with remaining parts taken from reference TRBV5-1 and TRBJ2-7, reads KAGVTQTPRYLIKTRGQQVTLSCSPISGHRSVSWYQQTPGQGLQFLFEYFSETQRNKGNFPGRFSGRQFSNSRSEMNVSTLELGDSALYLCASSFSGRTYEQYFGPGTRLTVT.

This clone was counted a few times. The rearrangement joins TRBV29-1 to TRBJ2-5; D is tentatively TRBD1 or TRBD2 (5 bases each). The J call is in doubt because the DNA end fits TRBJ2-7 better. Germline CDR1 is SQVTM and CDR2 is ANQGSEA. This CDR3 has 14 amino acids. CDR3 sequence: CSARAGTVTYEQYF. CDR3 DNA sequence: TGCAGCGCCCGAGCTGGGACGGTTACCTACGAGCAGTACTTC.

The V call is TRBV11-2, the J call TRBJ1-2; D perhaps matches TRBD1 (5 bases). The CDR3 is 13 residues long. The V end lost 3 bases, the J end lost 3 bases, and 8 bases lay between the germline ends. Germline V gene lookup returns CDR1 SGHAT and CDR2 FQNNGV. As DNA, the CDR3 is TGTGCCAGCAGCTTGCAGGGAGACTATGGCTACACCTTC. This sequence encodes CASSLQGDYGYTF.

The chain carries TRBV19 and TRBJ2-5; D gene ambiguous. CDR1 is LNHDA and CDR2 is SQIVND in the germline V gene (reference sequence). The CDR3 extends over 14 amino acids. Trimming took 6 bases from V and 0 from J, leaving 11 bases between them. CDR3 in amino acids: CASSDRSHQETQYF. DNA for the CDR3: TGTGCCAGTAGCGACCGAAGCCACCAAGAGACCCAGTACTTC.

The chain recombines TRBV29-1 with TRBJ2-5; 12 bases line up with TRBD1. The V gene's germline CDR1 is SQVTM and CDR2 ANQGSEA. This CDR3 spans 13 amino acids. The junction had 4 bases not matched to a gene; V was cut back by 6 bases and J by 5 bases. CDR3 nucleotide sequence: TGCAGCGTGGACGGGACAGGGGGCGAGACCCAGTACTTC. This sequence encodes CSVDGTGGETQYF.

CDR3: CATSRDGGGSVRELFF. The CDR3 DNA is TGTGCCACCAGCAGAGATGGGGGCGGGAGCGTCCGGGAGCTGTTTTTT. J is TRBJ2-2 and V is TRBV15; tentatively, D is TRBD2 (7 bases). Trimming took 0 bases from V and 9 from J, leaving 17 bases between them. Germline V gene lookup returns CDR1 LNHNV and CDR2 YYDKDF (reference sequence). The CDR3 length is 16 residues.

The chain joins TRBV30 to TRBJ2-1; 7 nucleotides match TRBD1. V lost 3 bases and J lost 7; bases outside the gene matches: 12. CDR3 length: 15 amino acids. CDR1 and CDR2 (germline): GTSNPN, SVGIG (reference sequence). The CDR3 reads CAWSADLHRGNEQFF. The CDR3 nucleotides read TGTGCCTGGAGCGCAGACCTTCACAGGGGTAATGAGCAGTTCTTC.

The chain's CDR3 is CASSLGSKTGETQYF. The CDR3 coding sequence is TGCGCCAGCAGCTTGGGGTCCAAGACGGGAGAGACCCAGTACTTC. The chain uses TRBV5-1 and TRBJ2-5; D remains unclear. CDR1 SGHRS and CDR2 YFSETQ come from the germline V gene. The V and J ends lost 0 bases and 4 bases respectively, with 13 bases between them. The CDR3 contains 15 residues.

The chain uses TRBV30 and TRBJ2-1; 7 bases agree with TRBD1. The germline V gene encodes CDR1 GTSNPN and CDR2 SVGIG (reference sequence). The CDR3 loop spans 14 amino acids. Trimming removed 3 bases from V and 8 bases from J; junction bases left unmatched: 10. The CDR3 coding sequence is TGTGCCTGGAGCGAGGGACAGATGTTCGATGAGCAGTTCTTC. Translation: CAWSEGQMFDEQFF.

This chain connects TRBV29-1 to TRBJ2-7; 7 nucleotides align to TRBD1. The length of the CDR3 is 12 residues. V was clipped by 5 bases and J by 3 bases; unmatched bases: 4. Germline lookup yields CDR1 SQVTM and CDR2 ANQGSEA. This CDR3 reads CSVQRQGYEQYF. The CDR3 DNA is TGCAGCGTTCAACGACAGGGCTACGAGCAGTACTTC.

The rearrangement uses TRBV6-6 and TRBJ1-2, with D possibly matching TRBD1 (6 bases). V was trimmed by 0 bases and J by 4 bases, leaving 12 bases between them. The CDR3 totals 15 residues. Germline V lookup: CDR1 MNHNY, CDR2 SVGAGI (reference sequence). Here the CDR3 reads CASSYSEQGTYGYTF. The CDR3 nucleotides read TGTGCCAGCAGTTACTCGGAGCAGGGGACCTATGGCTACACCTTC.

There are a few counts of this clone. The rearrangement links TRBV2 to TRBJ2-7; 12 bases align to TRBD1. The CDR3 covers 14 residues. The J segment lost 5 bases and the V segment lost 6 bases, leaving 5 bases of the junction unmatched. Germline V gene data show CDR1 as SNHLY and CDR2 as FYNNEI. The DNA for the CDR3 is TGTGCCAGCAGCCGGGACAGGGGGCTCAACGAGCAGTACTTC. Its translation: CASSRDRGLNEQYF.

The V call is TRBV7-3, the J call TRBJ2-3; D ambiguous. Germline CDR1 is SGHTA and CDR2 is FQGTGA. V lost 3 bases and J lost 2, with 6 bases in between. There are 13 residues in the CDR3. The CDR3 loop reads CASSFPNTDTQYF. The CDR3 DNA follows: TGTGCCAGCAGCTTTCCTAACACAGATACGCAGTATTTT.

V and J are TRBV2 and TRBJ2-7; D call uncertain. The V and J ends lost 7 bases and 6 bases respectively, with 19 bases between them. This CDR3 region has 14 residues. Germline V gene sequence: CDR1 SNHLY, CDR2 FYNNEI. The CDR3, as DNA: TGTGCCAGCACCGGGCTTGTGGATAGCCGCGAGCAGTACTTC. This gives the protein CASTGLVDSREQYF. The whole variable domain, remainder taken from reference TRBV2 and TRBJ2-7, is EPEVTQTPSHQVTQMGQEVILRCVPISNHLYFYWYRQILGQKVEFLVSFYNNEISEKSEIFDDQFSVERPDGSNFTLKIRSTKLEDSAMYFCASTGLVDSREQYFGPGTRLTVT.

The rearrangement joins TRBV18 to TRBJ2-1; possibly TRBD2 for D (6 bases). V gave up 4 bases and J gave up 0 bases, with 13 bases separating them. CDR1 and CDR2 (germline): KGHSH, LQKENI. The CDR3 length is 16 residues. The CDR3 is CASSRRDSSSYNEQFF. The DNA of the CDR3 is TGTGCCAGCTCACGAAGGGACTCGAGCTCCTACAATGAGCAGTTCTTC.

In DNA, the CDR3 is TGTGCCAGCAGCGCCGCCTACGAGCAGTACTTC. Protein: CASSAAYEQYF. The chain carries TRBV7-2 and TRBJ2-7; D call uncertain. From germline, CDR1 is SGHTA and CDR2 FQGNSA. This CDR3 has 11 amino acids. The germline V and J ends were trimmed by 5 bases and 2 bases, with 4 bases remaining between them.